A selection of T cell receptor delta chains follows, all from one sample in a study of gamma-delta chains in newborns, infants, children. TCRdb reapplied CATT to the reads. The sample carries 8,600 or so delta-chain clones, 3% to 4% recorded once. The specimen sequenced was blood. Receptors originate from a child who was a newborn, infant or young child, either healthy, febrile or measles-vaccinated (not recorded which). CDR3s include the opening cysteine and the closing phenylalanine or tryptophan. The order of the fields is clone size, J gene, D gene, V gene, CDR3 protein, CDR3 DNA. A D gene is named only where the DNA matches it firmly. The size field is filled for only some rows; it gives once, few, many or a size class.

>medium-sized|TRDJ3|-|TRDV2
CACDTPTSWDTRQMFF
TGTGCCTGTGACACTCCTACATCCTGGGACACCCGACAGATGTTTTTC
>many|TRDJ3|-|TRDV2
CACDTRYPRSWDTRQMFF
TGTGCCTGTGACACCCGATACCCACGCTCCTGGGACACCCGACAGATGTTTTTC
>-|TRDJ3|TRDD3|TRDV2
CACDKWGTWDTRQMFF
TGTGCCTGTGACAAGTGGGGGACCTGGGACACCCGACAGATGTTTTTC
>-|TRDJ1|-|TRDV1
CALGPHSYWGSYTDKLIF
TGTGCTCTTGGGCCTCATTCCTACTGGGGGTCTTACACCGATAAACTCATCTTT
>medium-sized|TRDJ3|TRDD3|TRAV29/DV5
CAAILGVRSWDTRQMFF
TGTGCAGCAATACTGGGGGTGCGCTCCTGGGACACCCGACAGATGTTTTTC
>medium-sized|TRDJ3|TRDD3|TRDV2
CACDALLGDSSWDTRQMFF
TGTGCCTGTGACGCCCTACTGGGGGATAGCTCCTGGGACACCCGACAGATGTTTTTC
>medium-sized|TRDJ3|-|TRDV2
CACDTVGSASWDTRQMFF
TGTGCCTGTGACACAGTGGGATCCGCCTCCTGGGACACCCGACAGATGTTTTTC
>medium-sized|TRDJ3|-|TRDV2
CACDTWGHSWDTRQMFF
TGTGCCTGTGACACCTGGGGCCACTCCTGGGACACCCGACAGATGTTTTTC
>medium-sized|TRDJ2|-|TRDV3
CAFRGRTLTAQLFF
TGTGCCTTTAGGGGACGAACTTTGACAGCACAACTCTTCTTT
>many|TRDJ1|TRDD3|TRDV2
CACDSVLGATKKEYTDKLIF
TGTGCCTGTGACTCCGTACTGGGGGCCACGAAAAAAGAGTACACCGATAAACTCATCTTT
>medium-sized|TRDJ3|-|TRDV2
CACDTSEASWDTRQMFF
TGTGCCTGTGACACATCCGAGGCCTCCTGGGACACCCGACAGATGTTTTTC
>-|TRDJ3|TRDD3|TRDV2
CACDRPGDTPYSSSWDTRQMFF
TGTGCCTGTGACAGACCGGGGGATACTCCGTATTCTAGCTCCTGGGACACCCGACAGATGTTTTTC
>medium-sized|TRDJ3|-|TRDV2
CACDLLALGSWDTRQMFF
TGTGCCTGTGACCTACTGGCCTTGGGCTCCTGGGACACCCGACAGATGTTTTTC
>-|TRDJ1|TRDD3|TRDV2
CACDKILGEYTDKLIF
TGTGCCTGTGACAAAATACTGGGGGAGTACACCGATAAACTCATCTTT
>few|TRDJ3|TRDD3|TRDV2
CACDTGMGDTLSSWDTRQMFF
TGTGCCTGTGACACGGGAATGGGGGATACGCTCAGCTCCTGGGACACCCGACAGATGTTTTTC
>few|TRDJ1|TRDD3|TRDV2
CACDPVLGDTRRYTDKLIF
TGTGCCTGTGACCCAGTACTGGGGGATACGCGAAGATACACCGATAAACTCATCTTT
>few|TRDJ3|TRDD3|TRDV2
CACDTWGIQITWDTRQMFF
TGTGCCTGTGACACCTGGGGGATACAAATCACCTGGGACACCCGACAGATGTTTTTC
>few|TRDJ1|TRDD3|TRDV2
CACDILGDTRGTDKLIF
TGTGCCTGTGACATACTAGGGGATACGCGGGGGACCGATAAACTCATCTTT
>-|TRDJ3|TRDD3|TRDV2
CACDTLGDTLSWDTRQMFF
TGTGCCTGTGACACACTGGGGGATACGCTTAGCTGGGACACCCGACAGATGTTTTTC
>few|TRDJ3|-|TRDV2
CACDTASIPWDTRQMFF
TGTGCCTGTGACACCGCCAGCATCCCCTGGGACACCCGACAGATGTTTTTC
>medium-sized|TRDJ1|TRDD3|TRDV2
CACDPLLGDTGKLIF
TGTGCCTGTGATCCGTTACTGGGGGATACCGGTAAACTCATCTTT
>medium-sized|TRDJ3|-|TRDV2
CACDTWGPSSWDTRQMFF
TGTGCCTGTGACACCTGGGGACCGAGCTCCTGGGACACCCGACAGATGTTTTTC
>-|TRDJ3|TRDD3|TRDV2
CACDVLGGPWDTRQMFF
TGTGCCTGTGACGTACTGGGGGGTCCCTGGGACACCCGACAGATGTTTTTC
>few|TRDJ3|TRDD3|TRDV2
CACDTVWGIRGSSWDTRQMFF
TGTGCCTGTGACACCGTCTGGGGGATACGGGGAAGCTCCTGGGACACCCGACAGATGTTTTTC
>few|TRDJ3|-|TRDV2
CACDTVEGYLSSSWDTRQVFF
TGTGCCTGTGACACCGTCGAGGGCTACTTGTCCAGCTCCTGGGACACCCGACAGGTGTTTTTC
>-|TRDJ3|TRDD3|TRAV29/DV5
CAASAGMGDTNSWGTRQMFF
TGTGCGGCAAGCGCGGGGATGGGGGATACCAACTCCTGGGGCACCCGACAGATGTTTTTC
>few|TRDJ2|TRDD3|TRDV2
CACDTMGDLLTAQLFF
TGTGCCTGTGACACGATGGGGGATCTATTGACAGCACAGCTCTTCTTT
>-|TRDJ3|-|TRDV2
CACGTGWGLSWDTRQMFF
TGTGCCTGTGGCACGGGATGGGGACTCTCCTGGGACACCCGACAGATGTTTTTC
>-|TRDJ3|TRDD3|TRDV2
CACDTGGYETWDTRQMFF
TGTGCCTGTGACACTGGGGGATATGAAACCTGGGACACCCGACAGATGTTTTTC
>-|TRDJ3|TRDD3|TRDV2
CACDSTGDSWDTRQVFF
TGTGCCTGTGACTCTACTGGGGACTCCTGGGACACCCGACAGGTGTTTTTC
>medium-sized|TRDJ1|TRDD3|TRDV2
CACDTVGDTSYTDKLIF
TGTGCCTGTGACACCGTCGGGGATACGTCCTACACCGATAAACTCATCTTT
>-|TRDJ3|TRDD3|TRDV2
CACEPVLGDSSWDARQMFF
TGTGCCTGTGAGCCCGTACTGGGGGATAGCTCCTGGGACGCCCGACAGATGTTTTTC
>few|TRDJ3|TRDD3|TRDV2
CACVSLLGDTPWDTRQMFF
TGTGCTTGTGTCAGCTTACTGGGGGATACCCCCTGGGACACCCGACAGATGTTTTTC
>medium-sized|TRDJ3|TRDD3|TRDV2
CACDTADTWDTRQMFF
TGTGCCTGTGACACCGCGGATACGTGGGACACCCGACAGATGTTTTTC
>-|TRDJ3|TRDD3|TRDV2
CACDAVGQGDTSWDTRQVFF
TGTGCCTGTGATGCTGTCGGTCAGGGGGATACCTCATGGGACACCCGACAGGTGTTTTTC
>medium-sized|TRDJ3|-|TRDV2
CACDTVGGSWDTRQMFF
TGTGCCTGTGACACCGTGGGGGGCTCCTGGGACACCCGACAGATGTTTTTC
>many|TRDJ3|TRDD3|TRDV2
CACDTVLGYAGSWDTRQMFF
TGTGCCTGTGACACCGTGCTCGGATACGCGGGGTCCTGGGACACCCGACAGATGTTTTTC
>-|TRDJ3|-|TRDV2
CACDTGGYRSSWDTRQMFF
TGTGCCTGTGATACTGGTGGATACCGTAGCTCCTGGGACACCCGACAGATGTTTTTC
>medium-sized|TRDJ3|TRDD3|TRDV2
CACDHWGRSSWDTRQMFF
TGTGCCTGTGACCACTGGGGCCGTAGCTCCTGGGACACCCGACAGATGTTTTTC
>medium-sized|TRDJ1|TRDD3|TRDV2
CACDTLITGGARGKLIF
TGTGCCTGTGACACTCTTATTACTGGGGGAGCCAGGGGTAAACTCATCTTT
>few|TRDJ1|TRDD3|TRDV2
CACDSGGLTDKLIF
TGTGCCTGTGACTCTGGGGGACTAACCGATAAACTCATCTTT
>-|TRDJ2|-|TRDV2
CACGTVASGDTTAQLFF
TGTGCCTGTGGCACGGTTGCGAGTGGTGATACGACAGCACAACTCTTCTTT
>medium-sized|TRDJ3|TRDD3|TRDV2
CACDTVLGEPYVSWDTRQMFF
TGTGCCTGTGACACCGTACTGGGGGAGCCTTATGTCTCCTGGGACACCCGACAGATGTTTTTC
>few|TRDJ3|-|TRDV2
CACDATGDVSWDTRQMFF
TGTGCCTGTGACGCTACTGGCGACGTTTCCTGGGACACCCGACAGATGTTTTTC
>-|TRDJ3|TRDD3|TRDV2
CACDTIPTGGYGSSWDTRQMFF
TGTGCCTGTGACACGATCCCTACTGGGGGATACGGAAGCTCCTGGGACACCCGACAGATGTTTTTC
>few|TRDJ3|TRDD3|TRDV2
CACDYLLEGYAEWDTRQTFF
TGCGCCTGTGACTACCTACTGGAGGGATACGCGGAGTGGGACACCCGACAGACGTTTTTC
>medium-sized|TRDJ1|TRDD3|TRDV2
CACDTLLGDPYTDKLIF
TGTGCCTGTGACACCTTACTGGGGGATCCCTACACCGATAAACTCATCTTT
>medium-sized|TRDJ1|TRDD3|TRDV2
CACDVLGDRSTDKLIF
TGTGCCTGTGACGTACTGGGGGATCGGTCCACCGATAAACTCATCTTT
>medium-sized|TRDJ1|TRDD3|TRDV2
CACDTGGYTDKLIF
TGTGCCTGTGACACTGGGGGATACACCGATAAACTCATCTTT
>medium-sized|TRDJ3|TRDD3|TRDV2
CACDTVLGDTRWDTRQMFF
TGTGCCTGTGACACCGTGCTGGGGGATACGCGCTGGGACACCCGACAGATGTTTTTC
>few|TRDJ3|-|TRDV2
CACDTWGESSWDTRQMFF
TGTGCCTGTGACACCTGGGGGGAAAGCTCCTGGGACACCCGACAGATGTTTTTC
>few|TRDJ1|-|TRDV2
CACDTVVGDTDKLIF
TGTGCCTGTGACACCGTAGTGGGGGACACCGATAAACTCATCTTT
>-|TRDJ3|TRDD3|TRDV2
CACDTVNWGIRSWDTRQMFF
TGTGCCTGTGACACCGTAAATTGGGGGATACGCTCCTGGGACACCCGACAGATGTTTTTC